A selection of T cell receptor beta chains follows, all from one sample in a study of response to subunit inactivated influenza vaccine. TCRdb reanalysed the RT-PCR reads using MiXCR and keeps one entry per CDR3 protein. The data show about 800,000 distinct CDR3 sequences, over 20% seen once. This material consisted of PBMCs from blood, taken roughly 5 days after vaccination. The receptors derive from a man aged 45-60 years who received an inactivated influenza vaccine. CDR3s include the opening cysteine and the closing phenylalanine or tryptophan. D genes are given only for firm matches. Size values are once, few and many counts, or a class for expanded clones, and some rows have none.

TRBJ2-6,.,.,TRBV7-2,TGTGCCAGCAGCTCATCGGGCTCTGGGGCCAACGTCCTGACTTTC,CASSSSGSGANVLTF
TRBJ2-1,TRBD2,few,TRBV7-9,TGTGCCAGCAGCTTACCAAAGATAAGCGGGAAGGGACGAGAGCAGTTCTTC,CASSLPKISGKGREQFF
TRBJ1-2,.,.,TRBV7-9,TGTGCCAGCAGCCTTTTGACGGTAGTAGTAGGCTACACCTTC,CASSLLTVVVGYTF
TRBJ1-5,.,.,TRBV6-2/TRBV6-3,TGTGCCAGCAGTTACGCGGACGGAAACAATCAGCCCCAGCATTTT,CASSYADGNNQPQHF
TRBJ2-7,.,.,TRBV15,TGTGCCACCAGCAGAGATATCTACGAGCAGTACTTC,CATSRDIYEQYF
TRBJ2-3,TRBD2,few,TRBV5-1,TGCGCCAGCAGACCCCGGACTAGCGGCTTGTACACAGATACGCAGTATTTT,CASRPRTSGLYTDTQYF
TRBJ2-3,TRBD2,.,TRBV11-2,TGTGCCAGCAGCTTCCCCCTGACCCTCGGGGGTGTAGCGGGAGGCGAAGATACGCAGTATTTT,CASSFPLTLGGVAGGEDTQYF
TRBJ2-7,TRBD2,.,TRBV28,TGTGCCAGCAGGGGGACTAGCGGGAGGAGGTACGAGCAGTACTTC,CASRGTSGRRYEQYF
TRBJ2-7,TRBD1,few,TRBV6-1,TGTGCCAGCAGTGGGACAGGGGGATCCGACGAGCAGTACTTC,CASSGTGGSDEQYF
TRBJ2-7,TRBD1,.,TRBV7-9,TGTGCCAGCAGCTTAGGCGGACAGGGGGCTGAGGAGCAGTACTTC,CASSLGGQGAEEQYF
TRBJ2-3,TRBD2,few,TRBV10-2,TGCGCCAGCAGTGAAGTCTCGCGGGGGGGCCTGGATACGCAGTATTTT,CASSEVSRGGLDTQYF
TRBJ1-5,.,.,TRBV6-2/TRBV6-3,TGTGCCAGCAGTTATTGGGGAGGCAATCAGCCCCAGCATTTT,CASSYWGGNQPQHF
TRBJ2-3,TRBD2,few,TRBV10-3,TGTGCCATCAGTGAAGCGGGGGGGAGGTTGGATACGCAGTATTTT,CAISEAGGRLDTQYF
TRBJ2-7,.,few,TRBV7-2,TGTGCCAGCAGCTCAACCCGGGGCGAGCAGTACTTC,CASSSTRGEQYF
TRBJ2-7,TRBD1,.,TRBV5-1,TGCGCCAGCAGCCCCTCACGACAGGGGGTAAACTACGAGCAGTACTTC,CASSPSRQGVNYEQYF
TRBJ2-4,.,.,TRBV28,TGTGCCAGCAGGGAGGGGGCGGGAAACATTCAGTACTTC,CASREGAGNIQYF
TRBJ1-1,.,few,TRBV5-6,TGTGCCAGCGCAGCTTGGGGGGACTTTGAAGCTTTCTTT,CASAAWGDFEAFF
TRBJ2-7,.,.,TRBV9,TGTGCCAGCAGCGTAGCACAGGAAACCTACGAGCAGTACTTC,CASSVAQETYEQYF
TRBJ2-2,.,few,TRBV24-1,TGTGCCACCAGTGCGTACAGATCTTCCGGGGAGCTGTTTTTT,CATSAYRSSGELFF
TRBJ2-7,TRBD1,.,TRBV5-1,TGCGCCAGCAGCTTTGAGGGGACAGGGGGCTGGGACGAGCAGTACTTC,CASSFEGTGGWDEQYF
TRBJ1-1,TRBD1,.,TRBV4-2,TGTGCCAGCAGCCACGGACAGGGCTCGTACACTGAAGCTTTCTTT,CASSHGQGSYTEAFF
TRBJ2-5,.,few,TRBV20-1,TGCAGTGCTAGGGCCACCCTTAGTGGGACCCAGTACTTC,CSARATLSGTQYF
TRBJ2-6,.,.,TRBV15,TGTGCCACCAGCAGAGATGAGGGTTCTGGGGCCAACGTCCTGACTTTC,CATSRDEGSGANVLTF
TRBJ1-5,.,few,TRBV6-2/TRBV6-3,TGTGCCAGCAGTTACAGACTGGGCCTGGGCCGGCAGCCCCAGCATTTT,CASSYRLGLGRQPQHF
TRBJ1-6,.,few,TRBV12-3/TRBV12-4,TGTGCCAGCCAGGGGTCGGGGAATTCACCCCTCCACTTT,CASQGSGNSPLHF
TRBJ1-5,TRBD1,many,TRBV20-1,TGCAGTGCTAGAGGGACAGGAATACAGCCCCAGCATTTT,CSARGTGIQPQHF
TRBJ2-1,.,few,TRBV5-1,TGCGCCAGCAGCTTCCGGGCGGACAATGAGCAGTTCTTC,CASSFRADNEQFF
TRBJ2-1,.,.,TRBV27,TGTGCCAGCAGCCGGACAAAACCTAGCTCCTACAATGAGCAGTTCTTC,CASSRTKPSSYNEQFF
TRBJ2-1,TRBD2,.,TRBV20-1,TGCAGTGCCACGACTAGCGGGAGGTCTTTTGAGCAGTTCTTC,CSATTSGRSFEQFF